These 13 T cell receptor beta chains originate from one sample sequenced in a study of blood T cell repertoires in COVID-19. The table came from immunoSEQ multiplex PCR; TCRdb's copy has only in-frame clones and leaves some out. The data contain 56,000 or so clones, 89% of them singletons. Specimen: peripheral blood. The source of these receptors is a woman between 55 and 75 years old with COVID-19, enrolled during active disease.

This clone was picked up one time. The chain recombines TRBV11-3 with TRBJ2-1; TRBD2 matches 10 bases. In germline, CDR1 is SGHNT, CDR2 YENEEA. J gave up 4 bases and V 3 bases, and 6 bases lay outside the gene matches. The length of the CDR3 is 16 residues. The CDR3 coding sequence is TGTGCCAGCAGCTTCCCCCCTAGCGGGGGTTACAATGAGCAGTTCTTC. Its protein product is CASSFPPSGGYNEQFF. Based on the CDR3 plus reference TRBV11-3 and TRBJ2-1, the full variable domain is EAGVVQSPRYKIIEKKQPVAFWCNPISGHNTLYWYLQNLGQGPELLIRYENEEAVDDSQLPKDRFSAERLKGVDSTLKIQPAELGDSAVYLCASSFPPSGGYNEQFFGPGTRLTVL.

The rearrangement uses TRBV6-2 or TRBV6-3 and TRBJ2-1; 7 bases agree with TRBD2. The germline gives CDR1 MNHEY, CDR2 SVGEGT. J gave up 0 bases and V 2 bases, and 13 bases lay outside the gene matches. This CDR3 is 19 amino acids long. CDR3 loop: CASSYHPLTSPSSYNEQFF. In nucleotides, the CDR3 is TGTGCCAGCAGTTACCACCCCCTGACTAGCCCCAGCTCCTACAATGAGCAGTTCTTC.

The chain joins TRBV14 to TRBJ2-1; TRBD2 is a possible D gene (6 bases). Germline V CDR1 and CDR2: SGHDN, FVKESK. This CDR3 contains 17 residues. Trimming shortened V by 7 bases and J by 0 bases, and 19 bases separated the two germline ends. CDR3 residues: CASTPTQQRASYNEQFF. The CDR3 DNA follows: TGTGCCAGCACCCCTACGCAGCAGCGGGCCTCCTACAATGAGCAGTTCTTC.

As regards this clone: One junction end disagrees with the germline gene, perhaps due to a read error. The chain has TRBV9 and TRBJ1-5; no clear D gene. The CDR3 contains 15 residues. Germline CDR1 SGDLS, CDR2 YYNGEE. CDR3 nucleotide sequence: TGTGCCAGCAGCGCCGGGTCTTCAGAAAATCGGCCCCAGCATTTT. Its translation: CASSAGSSENRPQHF.

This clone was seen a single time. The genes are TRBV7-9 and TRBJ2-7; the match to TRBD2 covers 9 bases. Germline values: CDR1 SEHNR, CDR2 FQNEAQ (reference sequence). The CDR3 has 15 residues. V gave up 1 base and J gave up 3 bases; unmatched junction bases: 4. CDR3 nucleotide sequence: TGTGCCAGCAGCTTAGGGAGTAGCGGGAGCTACGAGCAGTACTTC. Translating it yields CASSLGSSGSYEQYF.

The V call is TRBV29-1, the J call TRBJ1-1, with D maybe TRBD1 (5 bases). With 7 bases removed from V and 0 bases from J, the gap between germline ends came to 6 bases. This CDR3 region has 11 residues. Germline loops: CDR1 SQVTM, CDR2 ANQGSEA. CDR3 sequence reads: CSGQMNTEAFF. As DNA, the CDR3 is TGCAGCGGACAGATGAACACTGAAGCTTTCTTT. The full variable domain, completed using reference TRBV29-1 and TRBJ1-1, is SAVISQKPSRDICQRGTSLTIQCQVDSQVTMMFWYRQQPGQSLTLIATANQGSEATYESGFVIDKFPISRPNLTFSTLTVSNMSPEDSSIYLCSGQMNTEAFFGQGTRLTVV.

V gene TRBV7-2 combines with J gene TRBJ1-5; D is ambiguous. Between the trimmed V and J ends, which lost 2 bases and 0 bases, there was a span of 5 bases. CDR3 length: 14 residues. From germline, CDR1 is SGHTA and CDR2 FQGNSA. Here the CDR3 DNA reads TGTGCCAGCAGCTTAACAAATAGCAATCAGCCCCAGCATTTT. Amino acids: CASSLTNSNQPQHF.

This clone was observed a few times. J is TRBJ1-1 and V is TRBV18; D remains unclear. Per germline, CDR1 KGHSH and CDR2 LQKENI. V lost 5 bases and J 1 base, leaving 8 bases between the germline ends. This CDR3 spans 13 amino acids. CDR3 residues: CASSEAQNTEAFF. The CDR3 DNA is TGTGCCAGCTCAGAAGCCCAGAACACTGAAGCTTTCTTT.

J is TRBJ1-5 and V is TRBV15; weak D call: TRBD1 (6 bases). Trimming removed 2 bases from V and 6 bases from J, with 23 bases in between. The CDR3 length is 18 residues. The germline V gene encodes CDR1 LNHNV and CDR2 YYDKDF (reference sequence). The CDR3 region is CATSRLRQPGDYGQPQHF. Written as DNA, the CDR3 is TGTGCCACCAGCAGACTACGACAGCCAGGGGATTATGGTCAGCCCCAGCATTTT.

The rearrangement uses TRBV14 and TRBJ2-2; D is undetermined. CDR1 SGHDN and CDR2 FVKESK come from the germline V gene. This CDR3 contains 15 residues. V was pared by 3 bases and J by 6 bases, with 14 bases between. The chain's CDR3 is CASSQVTADPGELFF. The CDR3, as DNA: TGTGCCAGCAGCCAGGTGACCGCGGATCCCGGGGAGCTGTTTTTT.

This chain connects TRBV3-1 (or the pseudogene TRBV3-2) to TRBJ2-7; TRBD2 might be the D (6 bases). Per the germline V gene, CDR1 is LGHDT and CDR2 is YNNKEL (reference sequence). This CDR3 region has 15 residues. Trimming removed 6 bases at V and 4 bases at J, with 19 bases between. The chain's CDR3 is CASRDTGRWEYEQYF. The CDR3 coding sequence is TGTGCCAGCAGAGATACCGGGAGATGGGAATACGAGCAGTACTTC.

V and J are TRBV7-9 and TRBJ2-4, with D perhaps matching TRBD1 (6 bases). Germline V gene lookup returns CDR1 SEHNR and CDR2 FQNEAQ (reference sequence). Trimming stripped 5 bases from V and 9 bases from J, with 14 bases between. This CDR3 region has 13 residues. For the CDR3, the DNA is TGTGCCAGCAGCCAACAGGGAAGTGGCATTCAGTACTTC. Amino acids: CASSQQGSGIQYF.

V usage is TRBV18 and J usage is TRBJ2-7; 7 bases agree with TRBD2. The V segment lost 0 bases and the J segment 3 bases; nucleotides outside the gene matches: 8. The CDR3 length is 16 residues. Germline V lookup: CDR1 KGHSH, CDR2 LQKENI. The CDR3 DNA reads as TGTGCCAGCTCACCACCCTCTTCCGGGGGGAGCTACGAGCAGTACTTC. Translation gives CASSPPSSGGSYEQYF.